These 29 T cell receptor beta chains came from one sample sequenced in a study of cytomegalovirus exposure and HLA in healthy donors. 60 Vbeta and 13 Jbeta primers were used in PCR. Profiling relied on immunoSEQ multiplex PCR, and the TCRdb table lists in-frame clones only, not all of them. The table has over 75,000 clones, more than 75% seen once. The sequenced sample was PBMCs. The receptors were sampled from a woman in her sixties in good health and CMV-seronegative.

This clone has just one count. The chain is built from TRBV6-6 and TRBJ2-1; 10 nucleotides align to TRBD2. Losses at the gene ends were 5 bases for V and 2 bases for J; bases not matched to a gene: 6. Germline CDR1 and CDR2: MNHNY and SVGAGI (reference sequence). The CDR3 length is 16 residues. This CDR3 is CASSPHSGRAYNEQFF. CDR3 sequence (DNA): TGTGCCAGCAGTCCGCACAGCGGGAGGGCCTACAATGAGCAGTTCTTC.

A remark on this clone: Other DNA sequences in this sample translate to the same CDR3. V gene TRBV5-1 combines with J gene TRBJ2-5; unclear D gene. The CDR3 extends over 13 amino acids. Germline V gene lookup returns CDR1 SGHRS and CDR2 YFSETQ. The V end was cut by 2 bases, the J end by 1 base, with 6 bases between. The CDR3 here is CASSFSLQETQYF. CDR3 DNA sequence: TGCGCCAGCAGCTTTAGCCTCCAAGAGACCCAGTACTTC.

Here the CDR3 reads CASSQAYKNTEAFF. The CDR3 DNA is TGCGCCAGCAGCCAAGCGTACAAGAACACTGAAGCTTTCTTT. The gene calls are TRBV4-1 and TRBJ1-1; no clear D gene. Germline CDR1 and CDR2: MGHRA and YSYEKL. V was cut by 1 base and J by 1 base, with 7 bases left in between. The CDR3 extends over 14 amino acids.

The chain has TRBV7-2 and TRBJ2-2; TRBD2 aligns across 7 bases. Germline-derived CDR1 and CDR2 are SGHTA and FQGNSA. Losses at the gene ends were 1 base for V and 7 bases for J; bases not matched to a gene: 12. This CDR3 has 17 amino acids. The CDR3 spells CASSLGSAGVIFGELFF. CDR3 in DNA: TGTGCCAGCAGCTTAGGGTCGGCGGGAGTAATTTTCGGGGAGCTGTTTTTT.

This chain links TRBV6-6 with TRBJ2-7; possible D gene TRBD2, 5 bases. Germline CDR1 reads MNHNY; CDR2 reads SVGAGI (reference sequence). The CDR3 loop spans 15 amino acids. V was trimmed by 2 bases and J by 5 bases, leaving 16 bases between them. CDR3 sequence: CASSYEGPLRDEQYF. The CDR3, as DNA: TGTGCCAGCAGTTACGAGGGCCCCCTGAGGGACGAGCAGTACTTC.

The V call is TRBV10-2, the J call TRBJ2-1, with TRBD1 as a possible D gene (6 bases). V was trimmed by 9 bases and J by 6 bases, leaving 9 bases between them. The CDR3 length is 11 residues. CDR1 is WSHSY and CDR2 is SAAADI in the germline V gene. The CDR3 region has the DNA TGCGCCAGTGCCAGGGGCAATGAGCAGTTCTTC. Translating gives CASARGNEQFF.

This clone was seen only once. CDR3 coding DNA: TGTGCCAGCAGTCCCCCAGGGGGCGCTGGTGGCTACACCTTC. It yields the protein CASSPPGGAGGYTF. The gene calls are TRBV6-5 and TRBJ1-2; TRBD1 aligns across 8 bases. Germline-derived CDR1 and CDR2 are MNHEY and SVGAGI. Trimming cost V 5 bases and J 7 bases; bases outside gene matches: 9. This CDR3 is built from 14 residues.

The CDR3, as DNA: TGTGCCAGCAGCGTAGCGAGCTCCTACAATGAGCAGTTCTTC. This sequence encodes CASSVASSYNEQFF. This chain links TRBV9 with TRBJ2-1; D gene unclear. The CDR3 has 14 residues. Germline CDR1 reads SGDLS; CDR2 reads YYNGEE. V gave up 0 bases and J gave up 0 bases, with 4 bases separating them.

CDR3 bases: TGTGCCAGCAGTGGTCCTTTTAACTCGACATCCCCAAACTATGGCTACACCTTC. This gives the protein CASSGPFNSTSPNYGYTF. The chain combines TRBV25-1 with TRBJ1-2; D ambiguous. The germline V and J ends were trimmed by 4 bases and 2 bases, with 23 bases remaining between them. The germline gives CDR1 MGHDK, CDR2 SYGVNS. The CDR3 covers 18 residues.

CDR3 region: CASKSGLYEQYF. CDR3 nucleotide sequence: TGCGCCAGTAAATCAGGGCTCTACGAGCAGTACTTC. The rearrangement uses TRBV10-1 and TRBJ2-7; D is possibly TRBD1 (5 bases). Trimming cost V 9 bases and J 3 bases, with 12 bases left between them. The germline CDR1 and CDR2 sequences are WNHNN and SYGVQD (reference sequence). The CDR3 covers 12 residues.

The chain's CDR3 is CASSQDYGPSYNEQFF. The DNA of the CDR3 is TGCGCCAGCAGCCAAGATTACGGTCCCTCCTACAATGAGCAGTTCTTC. V usage is TRBV4-3 and J usage is TRBJ2-1; no firm D call. Between the trimmed V and J ends, which lost 0 bases and 0 bases, there was a span of 9 bases. The CDR3 totals 16 residues. CDR1 is LGHNA, CDR2 YSLEER, per germline.

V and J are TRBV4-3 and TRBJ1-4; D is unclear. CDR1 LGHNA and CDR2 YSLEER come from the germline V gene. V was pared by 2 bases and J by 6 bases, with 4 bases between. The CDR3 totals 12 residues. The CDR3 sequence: CASSQPDEKLFF. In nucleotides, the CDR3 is TGCGCCAGCAGCCAACCCGATGAAAAACTGTTTTTT.

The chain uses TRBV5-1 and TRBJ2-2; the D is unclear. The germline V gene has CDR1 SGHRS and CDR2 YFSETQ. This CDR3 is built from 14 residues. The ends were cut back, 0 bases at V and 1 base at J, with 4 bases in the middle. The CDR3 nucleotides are TGCGCCAGCAGCTTGGCAGGGAACACCGGGGAGCTGTTTTTT. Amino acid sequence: CASSLAGNTGELFF.

The CDR3 spells CASSRGISSPQHF. CDR3 sequence (DNA): TGTGCCAGCAGCCGGGGGATCTCCAGCCCCCAGCATTTT. V usage is TRBV27 and J usage is TRBJ1-5, with D maybe TRBD1 (5 bases). Germline loops: CDR1 MNHEY, CDR2 SMNVEV (reference sequence). Between the trimmed V and J ends, which lost 6 bases and 10 bases, there was a span of 16 bases. The CDR3 sequence is 13 residues long.

Written as DNA, the CDR3 is TGTGCCACCAGCAACCCCGAGCGGACAGCGTACATTAGCTCCTACAATGAGCAGTTCTTC. Translation: CATSNPERTAYISSYNEQFF. The J gene is TRBJ2-1, the V gene TRBV15; maybe TRBD1 (6 bases). The CDR3 contains 20 residues. Looked up from germline, CDR1 is LNHNV and CDR2 is YYDKDF (reference sequence). V was trimmed by 4 bases and J by 0 bases, leaving 25 bases between them. The full variable domain, with the rest looked up from reference TRBV15 and TRBJ2-1, is DAMVIQNPRYQVTQFGKPVTLSCSQTLNHNVMYWYQQKSSQAPKLLFHYYDKDFNNEADTPDNFQSRRPNTSFCFLDIRSPGLGDTAMYLCATSNPERTAYISSYNEQFFGPGTRLTVL.

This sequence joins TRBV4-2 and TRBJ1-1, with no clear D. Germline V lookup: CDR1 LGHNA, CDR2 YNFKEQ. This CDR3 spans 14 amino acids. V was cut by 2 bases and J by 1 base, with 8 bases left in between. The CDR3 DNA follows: TGTGCCAGCAGCCAACGACTGGCGAACACTGAAGCTTTCTTT. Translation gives CASSQRLANTEAFF.

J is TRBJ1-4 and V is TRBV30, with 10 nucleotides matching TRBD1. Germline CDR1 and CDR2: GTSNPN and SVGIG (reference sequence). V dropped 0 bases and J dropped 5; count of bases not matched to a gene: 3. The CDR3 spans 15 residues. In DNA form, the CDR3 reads TGTGCCTGGAGTGTAATGGACAGGGGGAATGAAAAACTGTTTTTT. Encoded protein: CAWSVMDRGNEKLFF.

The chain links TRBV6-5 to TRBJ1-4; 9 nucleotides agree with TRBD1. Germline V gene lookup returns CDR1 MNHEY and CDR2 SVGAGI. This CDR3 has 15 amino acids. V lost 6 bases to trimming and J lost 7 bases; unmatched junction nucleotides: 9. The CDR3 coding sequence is TGTGCCAGCAGCTCGGGACAGGGAACAGGTGAAAAACTGTTTTTT. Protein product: CASSSGQGTGEKLFF.

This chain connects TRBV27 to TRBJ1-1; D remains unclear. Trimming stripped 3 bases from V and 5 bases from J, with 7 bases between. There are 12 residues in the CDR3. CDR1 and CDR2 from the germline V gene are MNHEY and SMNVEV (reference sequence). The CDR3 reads CASSFGSTEAFF. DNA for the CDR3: TGTGCCAGCAGTTTCGGGTCGACTGAAGCTTTCTTT.

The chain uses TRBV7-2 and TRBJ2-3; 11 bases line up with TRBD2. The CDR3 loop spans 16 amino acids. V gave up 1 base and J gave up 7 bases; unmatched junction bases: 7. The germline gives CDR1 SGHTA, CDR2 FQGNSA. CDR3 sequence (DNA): TGTGCCAGCAGCTTAGATCGTCTAGCGGGGGGACATACGCAGTATTTT. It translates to CASSLDRLAGGHTQYF.

The CDR3 loop is CASSSNDRVAPPNTEAFF. The CDR3 bases are TGTGCCAGCAGCTCAAACGACAGGGTAGCCCCTCCGAACACTGAAGCTTTCTTT. The chain links TRBV13 to TRBJ1-1; 7 bases line up with TRBD1. CDR1 PRHDT and CDR2 FYEKMQ come from the germline V gene (reference sequence). The trim removed 4 bases at V and 1 base at J, leaving 15 bases unmatched. This CDR3 is 18 amino acids long. The full variable domain, its missing parts supplied by reference TRBV13 and TRBJ1-1, is AAGVIQSPRHLIKEKRETATLKCYPIPRHDTVYWYQQGPGQDPQFLISFYEKMQSDKGSIPDRFSAQQFSDYHSELNMSSLELGDSALYFCASSSNDRVAPPNTEAFFGQGTRLTVV.

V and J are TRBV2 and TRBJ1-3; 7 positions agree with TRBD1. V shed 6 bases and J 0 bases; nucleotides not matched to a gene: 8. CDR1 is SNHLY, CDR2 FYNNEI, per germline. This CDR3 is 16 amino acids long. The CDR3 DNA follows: TGTGCCAGCAGCAACAGGGGTACAAGCTCTGGAAACACCATATATTTT. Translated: CASSNRGTSSGNTIYF.

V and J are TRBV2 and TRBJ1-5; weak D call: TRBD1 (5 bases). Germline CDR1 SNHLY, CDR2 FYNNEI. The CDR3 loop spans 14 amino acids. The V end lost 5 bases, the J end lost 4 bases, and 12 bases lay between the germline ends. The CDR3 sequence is CASSSQGTNQPQHF. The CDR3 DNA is TGTGCCAGCAGTTCTCAGGGTACTAATCAGCCCCAGCATTTT.

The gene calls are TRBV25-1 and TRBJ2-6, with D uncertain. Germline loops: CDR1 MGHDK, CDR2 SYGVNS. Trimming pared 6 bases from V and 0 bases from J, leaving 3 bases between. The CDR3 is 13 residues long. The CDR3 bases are TGTGCCAGCAGCCTCTCTGGGGCCAACGTCCTGACTTTC. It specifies CASSLSGANVLTF.

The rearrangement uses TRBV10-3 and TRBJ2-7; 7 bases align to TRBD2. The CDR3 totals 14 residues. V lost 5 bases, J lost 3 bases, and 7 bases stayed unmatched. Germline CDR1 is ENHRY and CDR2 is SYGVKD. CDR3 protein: CAISLGLAVYEQYF. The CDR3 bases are TGTGCCATCAGTTTAGGTCTAGCGGTCTACGAGCAGTACTTC.

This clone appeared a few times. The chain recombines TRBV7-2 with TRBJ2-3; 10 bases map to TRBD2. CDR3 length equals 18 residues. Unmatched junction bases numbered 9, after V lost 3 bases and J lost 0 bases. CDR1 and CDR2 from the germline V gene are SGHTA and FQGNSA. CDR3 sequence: CASSFKRGGPPSTDTQYF. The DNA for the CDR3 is TGTGCCAGCAGCTTCAAGCGGGGGGGTCCCCCTAGCACAGATACGCAGTATTTT.

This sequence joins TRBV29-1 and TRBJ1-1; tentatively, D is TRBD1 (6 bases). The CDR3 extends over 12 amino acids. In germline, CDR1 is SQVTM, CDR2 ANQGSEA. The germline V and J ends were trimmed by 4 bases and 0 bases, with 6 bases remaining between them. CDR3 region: CSVGQVNTEAFF. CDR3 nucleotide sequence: TGCAGCGTTGGACAGGTGAACACTGAAGCTTTCTTT.

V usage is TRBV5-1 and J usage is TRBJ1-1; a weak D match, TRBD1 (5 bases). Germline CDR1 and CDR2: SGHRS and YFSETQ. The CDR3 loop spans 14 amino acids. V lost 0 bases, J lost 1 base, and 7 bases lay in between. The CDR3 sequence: CASSLADRNTEAFF. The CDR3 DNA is TGCGCCAGCAGCTTGGCTGACAGGAACACTGAAGCTTTCTTT.

The CDR3 region is CASSGPEAGSGNTIYF. For the CDR3, the DNA is TGTGCCAGCAGTGGTCCTGAGGCTGGCTCTGGAAACACCATATATTTT. The chain has TRBV6-4 and TRBJ1-3; D is uncertain. Trimming took off 4 bases at V and 0 bases at J, with 13 bases between the two ends. The germline CDR1 and CDR2 sequences are MRHNA and SNTAGT. CDR3 size: 16 residues.